Shown below are 19 T cell receptor beta chains from a single sample sequenced in a study of identical twins listed by TCRdb under 2016. The method behind the library was 5' RACE. Instrument on record: Illumina HiSeq 2000. Using fastp at Q25 and MiXCR, TCRdb reprocessed the public reads and kept productive beta chains. Rows with one shared CDR3 protein collapse into an entry with the most common genes and DNA. This sample is represented by 500,000 to 600,000 distinct CDR3 sequences; about 20% of them were singletons. About 0.93% of the sample is held by the ten biggest clonotypes. These data were also reused for a study on T cells expressing NK-cell markers.

Sequences were obtained from CD4+ T cells sorted from blood. These receptors were taken from a woman younger than 30 in good health.

This clonotype was recorded at least ten times. The rearrangement links TRBV18 to TRBJ2-1; D is possibly TRBD1 (5 bases). The CDR3 covers 17 residues. Trimming stripped 3 bases from V and 6 bases from J, with 21 bases between. Per the germline V gene, CDR1 is KGHSH and CDR2 is LQKENI. The CDR3 region is CASSPSGSRQLTNEQFF. The CDR3 DNA is TGTGCCAGCTCACCTTCCGGATCCCGACAGCTTACCAATGAGCAGTTCTTC.

This clonotype came up a few times. The rearrangement uses TRBV6-2 or TRBV6-3 and TRBJ1-1; D is ambiguous. The CDR3 loop spans 12 amino acids. V lost 1 base and J 5 bases, leaving 5 bases between the germline ends. Germline loops: CDR1 MNHEY, CDR2 SVGEGT. CDR3: CASSYLVTEAFF. DNA of the CDR3: TGTGCCAGCAGTTACTTGGTTACTGAAGCTTTCTTT.

In this sample, this clonotype turned up many times. This sequence joins TRBV29-1 and TRBJ2-2; no reliable D call. The germline V gene encodes CDR1 SQVTM and CDR2 ANQGSEA. The CDR3 is 11 amino acids. With 6 bases removed from V and 3 bases from J, the gap between germline ends came to 5 bases. The CDR3 DNA reads as TGCAGCGTCGGACACACCGGGGAGCTGTTTTTT. It is translated as CSVGHTGELFF.

This clonotype has more than one count but fewer than ten. The V and J genes are TRBV6-5 and TRBJ1-1; maybe TRBD1 (6 bases). V lost 0 bases, J lost 0 bases, and 17 bases lay in between. The length of the CDR3 is 18 residues. Germline V CDR1 and CDR2: MNHEY, SVGAGI. For the CDR3, the DNA is TGTGCCAGCAGTTACTCGAAGGTCCTACAGGGTATGAACACTGAAGCTTTCTTT. As protein: CASSYSKVLQGMNTEAFF.

V is TRBV6-5 and J is TRBJ2-7; TRBD2 matches 7 bases. This CDR3 region has 15 residues. J lost 5 bases, V lost 2 bases, and 9 bases had no gene match. Germline assignment: CDR1 MNHEY and CDR2 SVGAGI. Here the CDR3 reads CASSYGGGFLDEQYF. As DNA, the CDR3 is TGTGCCAGCAGTTACGGGGGAGGGTTCCTGGACGAGCAGTACTTC.

The chain uses TRBV20-1 and TRBJ1-2; maybe TRBD1 (6 bases). The CDR3 loop spans 15 amino acids. Trimming took 3 bases from V and 8 from J, leaving 22 bases between them. Looked up from germline, CDR1 is DFQATT and CDR2 is SNEGSKA (reference sequence). Written as DNA, the CDR3 is TGCAGTGCTAGCGCCCGACTGACAGGCCTCCTAGGCTACACCTTC. Translation gives CSASARLTGLLGYTF.

This clonotype was seen more than once but under ten times. The genes are TRBV4-3 and TRBJ1-3; D is uncertain. Germline V CDR1 and CDR2: LGHNA, YSLEER. V was trimmed by 0 bases and J by 1 base, leaving 7 bases between them. The CDR3 length is 15 residues. CDR3 protein: CASSQDPGSGNTIYF. The CDR3 DNA follows: TGCGCCAGCAGCCAAGACCCGGGATCTGGAAACACCATATATTTT.

The chain combines TRBV15 with TRBJ2-2; 7 nucleotides line up with TRBD1. This CDR3 has 17 residues. V was clipped by 1 base and J by 4 bases; unmatched bases: 9. Germline CDR1 is LNHNV and CDR2 is YYDKDF (reference sequence). This CDR3 reads CATSRAMGQTVTGELFF. As DNA, the CDR3 is TGTGCCACCAGCAGAGCTATGGGACAGACAGTCACCGGGGAGCTGTTTTTT.

This clonotype showed up just a few times. V usage is TRBV29-1 and J usage is TRBJ1-2; TRBD1 agrees at 11 bases. J was trimmed by 4 bases and V by 6 bases; bases with no gene match: 4. CDR3 length: 13 amino acids. Germline V gene sequence: CDR1 SQVTM, CDR2 ANQGSEA. DNA of the CDR3: TGCAGCGTCTCGGACAGGGGGCTCTATGGCTACACCTTC. This encodes CSVSDRGLYGYTF. The entire variable domain, with the rest obtained from reference TRBV29-1 and TRBJ1-2, is as follows: SAVISQKPSRDICQRGTSLTIQCQVDSQVTMMFWYRQQPGQSLTLIATANQGSEATYESGFVIDKFPISRPNLTFSTLTVSNMSPEDSSIYLCSVSDRGLYGYTFGSGTRLTVV.

The chain carries TRBV10-3 and TRBJ1-1; weak D call: TRBD1 (6 bases). The CDR3 covers 14 residues. The V gene's germline CDR1 is ENHRY and CDR2 SYGVKD. The germline V and J ends were trimmed by 6 bases and 7 bases, with 18 bases remaining between them. DNA of the CDR3: TGTGCCATCAGGCCGGGACAACCGACTGGTGAAGCTTTCTTT. This sequence encodes CAIRPGQPTGEAFF.

The chain's CDR3 is CASSNPQRTGTGELFF. As DNA, the CDR3 is TGTGCCAGCAGTAACCCCCAAAGGACAGGGACCGGGGAGCTGTTTTTT. The rearrangement joins TRBV12-3 or TRBV12-4 to TRBJ2-2; TRBD1 agrees at 8 bases. The length of the CDR3 is 16 residues. V was clipped by 5 bases and J by 5 bases; unmatched bases: 10.

The chain uses TRBV7-2 and TRBJ2-1; 7 positions agree with TRBD1. The CDR3 has 15 residues. The V and J ends lost 3 bases and 4 bases, in that order; junction bases with no gene match: 6. From germline, CDR1 is SGHTA and CDR2 FQGNSA. CDR3 sequence: CASSLRTGPYNEQFF. Here the CDR3 DNA reads TGTGCCAGCAGCTTGCGGACAGGACCTTACAATGAGCAGTTCTTC.

This clonotype was observed a few times. The chain combines TRBV20-1 with TRBJ1-5; D gene unclear. Germline CDR1 reads DFQATT; CDR2 reads SNEGSKA (reference sequence). Trimming pared 6 bases from V and 2 bases from J, leaving 8 bases between. The CDR3 runs 12 residues. CDR3 sequence: CSAGEGNQPQHF. The CDR3 DNA is TGCAGTGCCGGGGAGGGCAATCAGCCCCAGCATTTT.

The rearrangement joins TRBV10-3 to TRBJ2-5; 9 bases map to TRBD2. The CDR3 contains 15 residues. Germline V gene data show CDR1 as ENHRY and CDR2 as SYGVKD. V was pared by 2 bases and J by 0 bases, with 1 base of the junction left unmatched. CDR3 loop: CAISESGGNQETQYF. The CDR3 DNA sequence: TGTGCCATCAGTGAGAGCGGGGGGAACCAAGAGACCCAGTACTTC.

The rearrangement links TRBV7-2 to TRBJ1-5; possible D gene TRBD1, 5 bases. CDR1 SGHTA and CDR2 FQGNSA come from the germline V gene. V was trimmed by 1 base and J by 3 bases, leaving 16 bases between them. CDR3 length: 17 residues. The CDR3 DNA is TGTGCCAGCAGCTTAGAGCGTCGGGGGGTGGACAATCAGCCCCAGCATTTT. Translated: CASSLERRGVDNQPQHF.

The chain is built from TRBV3-1 and TRBJ2-7; a weak D match, TRBD1 (5 bases). V lost 5 bases to trimming and J lost 2 bases, with 16 bases between them. This CDR3 is 15 amino acids long. Germline V CDR1 and CDR2: LGHDT, YNNKEL (reference sequence). In nucleotides, the CDR3 is TGTGCCAGCAGCGAAAGGGGTATTGGGACCTACGAGCAGTACTTC. This sequence encodes CASSERGIGTYEQYF.

This clonotype showed up just a few times. The chain employs TRBV2 and TRBJ1-5; D gene ambiguous. Per the germline V gene, CDR1 is SNHLY and CDR2 is FYNNEI. The CDR3 loop spans 14 amino acids. The ends were cut back, 1 base at V and 9 bases at J, with 13 bases in the middle. CDR3 sequence (DNA): TGTGCCAGCAGTGAAGTGACCGACATTAGGCCCCAGCATTTT. It translates to CASSEVTDIRPQHF.

This clonotype has more than one count but fewer than ten. V and J are TRBV2 and TRBJ2-4; TRBD1 matches at 7 bases. Germline trimming cut 0 bases from V and 3 bases from J; bases unmatched to any gene: 5. In germline, CDR1 is SNHLY, CDR2 FYNNEI. The CDR3 runs to 16 residues. This CDR3 is CASSEALRQGKNIQYF. The CDR3 DNA reads as TGTGCCAGCAGTGAAGCGCTTCGACAGGGCAAAAACATTCAGTACTTC.

This clonotype was seen more than once but under ten times. The genes are TRBV20-1 and TRBJ2-3, with TRBD2 identical over 8 bases. From germline, CDR1 is DFQATT and CDR2 SNEGSKA (reference sequence). CDR3 size: 16 residues. J gave up 1 base and V 4 bases, and 10 bases lay outside the gene matches. The chain's CDR3 is CSATLRGRGGTDTQYF. The CDR3 coding sequence is TGCAGTGCTACACTCCGGGGGCGGGGGGGCACAGATACGCAGTATTTT.